This section outlines one T cell receptor beta chain sequence together with its context. Its antigen is not identified. The data derive from a study of Ad26.COV2.S vaccination and SARS-CoV-2 variants. The CDR3 sequence is 14 residues long. Germline-derived CDR1 and CDR2 are LNHDA and SQIVND (reference sequence). Losses at the gene ends were 3 bases for V and 3 bases for J; bases not matched to a gene: 4. General observations from the study: Breadth measured for non-spike TCRs was similar across vaccine and placebo recipients. Possibly, TCR breadth and depth analyses underestimated total T cell responses. Those who received the vaccine showed greater spike-specific TCR breadth than those given placebo.

Only in-frame clones appear in the TCRdb table, and some are missing; sequencing was by immunoSEQ multiplex PCR. The profile covers 400,000 to 450,000 clones, with about 90% appearing a single time and around 1.7% taken by the ten largest. Treatment denoted: about 20 received Ad26.COV2.S at low or high dose, single or two shots; about 5 received placebo; per-sample allocation not given. The samples date from day 63 after the first vaccine or placebo injection. This person who donated was an adult of 18-55 years in Boston. The V gene is TRBV19, the J gene TRBJ2-7, with 8 bases aligning to TRBD1. This TCR came from a person aged 18-60 years who received the Ad26.COV2.S COVID-19 vaccine or a placebo. The sample in question was peripheral blood, obtained in a trial of Ad26.COV2.S vaccine versus placebo. This CDR3 is CASSIGTGVYEQYF. Here the CDR3 DNA reads TGTGCCAGTAGTATCGGGACAGGCGTCTACGAGCAGTACTTC.